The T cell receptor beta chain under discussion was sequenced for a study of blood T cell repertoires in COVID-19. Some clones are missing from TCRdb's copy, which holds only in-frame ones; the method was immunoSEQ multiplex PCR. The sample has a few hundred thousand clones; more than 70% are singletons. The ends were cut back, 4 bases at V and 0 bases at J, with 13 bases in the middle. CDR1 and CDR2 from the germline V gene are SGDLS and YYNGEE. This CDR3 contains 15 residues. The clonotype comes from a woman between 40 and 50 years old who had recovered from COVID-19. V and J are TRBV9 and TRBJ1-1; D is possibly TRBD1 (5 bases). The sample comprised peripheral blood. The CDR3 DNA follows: TGTGCCAGCAGCCTCGGTGGGGGGGTGAACACTGAAGCTTTCTTT. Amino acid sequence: CASSLGGGVNTEAFF.